This T cell receptor beta chain emerged from a study of blood T cells in healthy people across ages. The germline gives CDR1 KGHDR, CDR2 SFDVKD. The CDR3 is 19 residues long. Trimming took 9 bases from V and 0 from J; bases not matched to a gene: 13. As regards this clonotype: Its antigen is currently unknown.

The authors ran a second PCR of 7 to 11 cycles using a sample-barcoded 5' primer and a J-beta primer mix. Each CDR3 protein is one row after TCRdb ran MiXCR on the 5' RACE reads. The sample records around 1.5 million distinct CDR3 sequences, 30% to 40% being singletons. Findings of the study overall: Roughly linearly, TCR beta diversity per million T cells fell as age increased.

The chain recombines TRBV24-1 with TRBJ2-2; 12 nucleotides line up with TRBD2. The receptor was derived from a woman aged 30 to 39 in good health. The sequencing input was blood. CDR3 DNA: TGTGCCACCCAGAATCCGGGACTAGCGGGCAGCGCGAACACCGGGGAGCTGTTTTTT. Its protein product is CATQNPGLAGSANTGELFF.